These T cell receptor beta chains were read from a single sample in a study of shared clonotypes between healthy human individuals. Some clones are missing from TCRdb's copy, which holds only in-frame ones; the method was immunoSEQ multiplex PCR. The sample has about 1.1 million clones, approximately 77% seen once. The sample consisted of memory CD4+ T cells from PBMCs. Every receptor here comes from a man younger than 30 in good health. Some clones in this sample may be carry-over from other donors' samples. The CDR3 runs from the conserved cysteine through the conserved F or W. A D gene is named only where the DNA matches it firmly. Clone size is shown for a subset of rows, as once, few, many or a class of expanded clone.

cdr3_nt: TGTGCCAGCAGCTCTCACCGGGACAGGGACTTCTCAGGGCGAGATACGCAGTATTTT; cdr3_aa: CASSSHRDRDFSGRDTQYF; j_call: TRBJ2-3; clone_size: NA; v_call: TRBV5-8; d_call: TRBD1
cdr3_nt: TGTGCCAGCAGCTCCGACAGGGGGAAAAACAGCACTTCTGAAGCTTTCTTT; cdr3_aa: CASSSDRGKNSTSEAFF; j_call: TRBJ1-1; clone_size: NA; v_call: TRBV11-2; d_call: TRBD1
cdr3_nt: TGTGCCAGCAGTGCTGCCGGGGGCCAAGAGACCCAGTACTTC; cdr3_aa: CASSAAGGQETQYF; j_call: TRBJ2-5; clone_size: NA; v_call: TRBV6-1; d_call: NA
cdr3_nt: TGCGCCAGCAGCTTGGAAATCGGGTCCATGAACACTGAAGCTTTCTTT; cdr3_aa: CASSLEIGSMNTEAFF; j_call: TRBJ1-1; clone_size: NA; v_call: TRBV5-1; d_call: NA
cdr3_nt: TGTGCCAGCAGCTTATTGTGGTCGCTATACCCTGCCCGACAAGAGACCCAGTACTTC; cdr3_aa: CASSLLWSLYPARQETQYF; j_call: TRBJ2-5; clone_size: NA; v_call: TRBV7-9; d_call: NA
cdr3_nt: TGTGCCAGCAGGCCTCCGGGACAATCCTACAATGAGCAGTTCTTC; cdr3_aa: CASRPPGQSYNEQFF; j_call: TRBJ2-1; clone_size: NA; v_call: TRBV7-2; d_call: NA
cdr3_nt: TGTGCCAGCAGTGGAACGGACTATAGCAATCAGCCCCAGCATTTT; cdr3_aa: CASSGTDYSNQPQHF; j_call: TRBJ1-5; clone_size: NA; v_call: TRBV6-1; d_call: NA
cdr3_nt: TGCGCCAGCAGCTCCGCCCGGGCCCGGGGAGGCTACACCTTC; cdr3_aa: CASSSARARGGYTF; j_call: TRBJ1-2; clone_size: NA; v_call: TRBV4-3; d_call: NA
cdr3_nt: TGTGCCAGCAAAATCGACCGCCGCTCCTACGAGCAGTACTTC; cdr3_aa: CASKIDRRSYEQYF; j_call: TRBJ2-7; clone_size: NA; v_call: TRBV2; d_call: NA
cdr3_nt: TGCAGTGCTAGCCTGAGGTACGAGCAGTACTTC; cdr3_aa: CSASLRYEQYF; j_call: TRBJ2-7; clone_size: once; v_call: TRBV20-1; d_call: NA
cdr3_nt: TGTGCCAGCAGCCCCGGGGGGGCAGGGGGAAACGGCTACACCTTC; cdr3_aa: CASSPGGAGGNGYTF; j_call: TRBJ1-2; clone_size: NA; v_call: TRBV4-2; d_call: TRBD1
cdr3_nt: TGTGCCAGCAGCTTGGGGACAGGGGATGGCTACACCTTC; cdr3_aa: CASSLGTGDGYTF; j_call: TRBJ1-2; clone_size: NA; v_call: TRBV5-6; d_call: TRBD1
cdr3_nt: TGTGCCAGCAGCCCCGCCGGGACAGGGGTCTACGAGCAGTACTTC; cdr3_aa: CASSPAGTGVYEQYF; j_call: TRBJ2-7; clone_size: NA; v_call: TRBV5-4; d_call: TRBD1
cdr3_nt: TGTGCCAGCAGTCCCGGGACATTGCACACTGAAGCTTTCTTT; cdr3_aa: CASSPGTLHTEAFF; j_call: TRBJ1-1; clone_size: NA; v_call: TRBV11-2; d_call: NA
cdr3_nt: TGTGCCAGCAGTGGGGGGGGAGGGGAGCTTGGTGGCTACACCTTC; cdr3_aa: CASSGGGGELGGYTF; j_call: TRBJ1-2; clone_size: NA; v_call: TRBV6-6; d_call: NA
cdr3_nt: TGTGCCAGCAGCCGAGCGGAGAACACCTACGAGCAGTACTTC; cdr3_aa: CASSRAENTYEQYF; j_call: TRBJ2-7; clone_size: NA; v_call: TRBV6-6; d_call: NA